This TCR beta chain was sequenced in a study of blood T cell repertoires in COVID-19. Study in general: Some COVID-19 samples were acute and others convalescent; all came from the United States, Italy and Spain.

CDR1 is SGDLS and CDR2 is YYNGEE in the germline V gene. V was shortened by 0 bases and J by 6 bases, with 7 bases between the two germline ends. This CDR3 region has 13 residues. The study drew participants aged about 18 to 95 years from 24 US areas. Donors were grouped by their self-reported clinical history. In the source study's methods: Estimation of nucleated cell counts was performed using reference gene primer amplification. The table came from immunoSEQ multiplex PCR; TCRdb's copy has only in-frame clones and leaves some out. D and trimming come from the DNA, and the V and J calls and clone size come from that table. Of approximately 140,000 clones in the sample, around 82% were seen once.

The receptor was derived from a man aged 40-50 years with acute COVID-19. Source material: PBMCs or T cells enriched from blood (not recorded which). The V call is TRBV9, the J call TRBJ1-3; D remains ambiguous. CDR3 sequence reads: CASSVDEANTIYF. Here the CDR3 DNA reads TGTGCCAGCAGCGTAGATGAGGCAAACACCATATATTTT.